The rows below give T cell receptor beta chains drawn from one sample of a study of beta chain features in type 1 diabetes. Generated by immunoSEQ multiplex PCR, the TCRdb table keeps only in-frame clones and is missing some. The data show about 900,000 clones, 17% seen once. The sample comprised naive CD4+ T cells from blood. The origin of the receptors is a woman aged 18-35 years in good health. CDR3s include the opening cysteine and the closing phenylalanine or tryptophan. Each record gives: J gene, CDR3 length, clone size, D gene, V gene, CDR3 protein, CDR3 DNA. D genes are given only for firm matches. Size is stated for part of the rows, as once, few or many counts, or as a class when the clone is expanded.

TRBJ2-3,14,few,.,TRBV2,CASSERGGADTQYF,TGTGCCAGCAGTGAGCGGGGTGGGGCAGATACGCAGTATTTT
TRBJ2-3,15,.,.,TRBV28,CASSLWGMGTDTQYF,TGTGCCAGCAGTTTATGGGGTATGGGCACAGATACGCAGTATTTT
TRBJ2-3,14,few,.,TRBV29-1,CSSYYAGAPDTQYF,TGCAGTTCTTACTATGCTGGAGCCCCAGATACGCAGTATTTT
TRBJ2-1,15,.,TRBD1,TRBV7-3,CASSLEGAPGGEQFF,TGTGCCAGCAGCTTAGAGGGGGCCCCAGGTGGTGAGCAGTTCTTC
TRBJ1-2,14,.,.,TRBV7-9,CASSLGQVRDGYTF,TGTGCCAGCAGCTTAGGGCAGGTCCGGGATGGCTACACCTTC
TRBJ2-3,16,few,TRBD2,TRBV7-2,CASSRGLAGGVDTQYF,TGTGCCAGCAGCCGCGGACTAGCGGGAGGTGTAGATACGCAGTATTTT
TRBJ2-2,16,.,.,TRBV9,CASSVDGYSNTGELFF,TGTGCCAGCAGCGTAGATGGATACTCGAACACCGGGGAGCTGTTTTTT
TRBJ2-5,16,.,.,TRBV4-1,CASSQGPGTLQETQYF,TGCGCCAGCAGCCAGGGCCCCGGGACACTCCAAGAGACCCAGTACTTC
TRBJ2-3,13,.,.,TRBV5-1,CASSLRSTDTQYF,TGCGCCAGCAGCTTAAGGAGTACAGATACGCAGTATTTT
TRBJ1-2,13,.,.,TRBV5-4,CASSLDGLGGYTF,TGTGCCAGCAGCTTGGACGGGCTTGGGGGCTACACCTTC